This passage covers 17 T cell receptor beta chains from one sample sequenced in a study of Ad26.COV2.S vaccination and SARS-CoV-2 variants. Regarding treatment: some 19 received Ad26.COV2.S at low or high dose, single or two shots; roughly 5 received placebo; per-sample allocation not given. Vaccine and placebo recipients were sampled on day 63 after the first injection. Produced via immunoSEQ multiplex PCR; TCRdb's table is partial and in-frame only. This sample yields some 400,000 clones, of which over 75% are seen a single time; 1.5% to 2% belongs to the top ten. Sequences were derived from peripheral blood, sampled in a trial of Ad26.COV2.S vaccine versus placebo. The source is a person aged 18 to 59 who received the Ad26.COV2.S COVID-19 vaccine or a placebo.

This clone was observed once. J is TRBJ1-6 and V is TRBV27; the match to TRBD1 covers 8 bases. Germline V gene data show CDR1 as MNHEY and CDR2 as SMNVEV (reference sequence). With 3 bases clipped from V and 0 bases from J, the junction kept 10 bases outside the gene matches. The CDR3 is made up of 19 amino acids. CDR3 residues: CASSFRRQGARSYNSPLHF. As DNA, the CDR3 is TGTGCCAGCAGTTTCCGTCGGCAGGGGGCCCGCTCCTATAATTCACCCCTCCACTTT.

This clone has just one count. This rearrangement joins TRBV18 to TRBJ1-2; TRBD1 aligns across 10 bases. Germline V gene lookup returns CDR1 KGHSH and CDR2 LQKENI. There are 16 residues in the CDR3. J lost 0 bases, V lost 4 bases, and 5 bases had no gene match. CDR3 bases: TGTGCCAGCTCACAGGGGACAGGGGCCCCTAACTATGGCTACACCTTC. Translating it yields CASSQGTGAPNYGYTF.

This clone was counted a single time. The rearrangement uses TRBV4-3 and TRBJ2-7; D is possibly TRBD2 (5 bases). Per the germline V gene, CDR1 is LGHNA and CDR2 is YSLEER. The CDR3 totals 14 residues. V was trimmed by 4 bases and J by 2 bases, leaving 12 bases between them. CDR3: CASSLGLTTYEQYF. The CDR3 nucleotides are TGCGCCAGCAGCCTTGGACTTACAACCTACGAGCAGTACTTC.

The chain uses TRBV5-1 and TRBJ2-2; maybe TRBD2 (5 bases). The germline gives CDR1 SGHRS, CDR2 YFSETQ. V lost 0 bases and J lost 4, with 10 bases in between. CDR3 size: 15 residues. The CDR3 loop is CASSLGGPGTGELFF. The CDR3 bases are TGCGCCAGCAGCTTGGGAGGGCCCGGCACCGGGGAGCTGTTTTTT.

V is TRBV9 and J is TRBJ2-3, with D perhaps given as TRBD1 or TRBD2 (6 bases each). Germline-derived CDR1 and CDR2 are SGDLS and YYNGEE. The V end lost 0 bases, the J end lost 3 bases, and 23 bases lay between the germline ends. The CDR3 spans 19 residues. This chain's CDR3 is CASSVGGGSRAATTDTQYF. CDR3 coding DNA: TGTGCCAGCAGCGTAGGAGGGGGGTCTAGAGCGGCTACTACAGATACGCAGTATTTT. Full variable domain (rest looked up from reference TRBV9 and TRBJ2-3): DSGVTQTPKHLITATGQRVTLRCSPRSGDLSVYWYQQSLDQGLQFLIQYYNGEERAKGNILERFSAQQFPDLHSELNLSSLELGDSALYFCASSVGGGSRAATTDTQYFGPGTRLTVL.

The chain employs TRBV5-5 and TRBJ1-1; D uncertain. CDR3 length: 15 residues. Trimming removed 3 bases from V and 0 bases from J, with 12 bases in between. From germline, CDR1 is SGHKS and CDR2 YYEKEE (reference sequence). CDR3 bases: TGTGCCAGCAGCTCGAGCCTTTGGCTGAACACTGAAGCTTTCTTT. Its protein product is CASSSSLWLNTEAFF.

This chain links TRBV11-3 with TRBJ2-1; a possible D gene is TRBD2 (6 bases). V lost 5 bases and J lost 4, with 9 bases in between. The germline gives CDR1 SGHNT, CDR2 YENEEA. The length of the CDR3 is 13 residues. The CDR3 sequence: CASSAGLYNEQFF. CDR3 nucleotide sequence: TGTGCCAGCAGCGCGGGGCTATACAATGAGCAGTTCTTC.

Turning to this clone: This could be a read error, since a much larger clone is one nucleotide away. The rearrangement joins TRBV13 to TRBJ2-7; D gene ambiguous. Trimming left V 5 bases short and J 2 bases short, with 1 base between. The CDR3 spans 10 residues. CDR1 PRHDT and CDR2 FYEKMQ come from the germline V gene (reference sequence). This CDR3 is CASSPYEQYF. The CDR3, as DNA: TGTGCCAGCAGCCCCTACGAGCAGTACTTC.

The rearrangement uses TRBV14 and TRBJ2-1; the match to TRBD2 covers 12 bases. CDR1 is SGHDN, CDR2 FVKESK, per germline. This CDR3 comprises 15 residues. V gave up 0 bases and J gave up 8 bases; unmatched junction bases: 2. CDR3 DNA sequence: TGTGCCAGCAGCCAAGAACTAGCGGGGGGCTATGAGCAGTTCTTC. It translates to CASSQELAGGYEQFF.

The chain combines TRBV28 with TRBJ1-2, with 8 bases lining up with TRBD1. This CDR3 is 15 amino acids long. Trimming at V came to 4 bases and at J to 2 bases, leaving 6 bases not matched to a gene. Germline lookup yields CDR1 MDHEN and CDR2 SYDVKM. CDR3 in DNA: TGTGCCAGCAGTTCCCCTCGACAGGGGAACTATGGCTACACCTTC. Translation: CASSSPRQGNYGYTF.

This rearrangement joins TRBV10-2 to TRBJ2-1; the match to TRBD2 covers 14 bases. The CDR3 has 15 residues. From germline, CDR1 is WSHSY and CDR2 SAAADI. With V trimmed by 4 bases and J by 8 bases, 4 bases remained unmatched. CDR3 sequence reads: CASSAGTSGSDEQFF. Here the CDR3 DNA reads TGCGCCAGCAGTGCCGGGACTAGCGGGAGCGATGAGCAGTTCTTC.

This chain uses TRBV30 with TRBJ1-2, with 7 bases lining up with TRBD1. Unmatched junction bases numbered 3, after V lost 5 bases and J lost 0 bases. Germline V lookup: CDR1 GTSNPN, CDR2 SVGIG (reference sequence). CDR3 size: 13 residues. CDR3: CAWGQVTNYGYTF. The CDR3 bases are TGTGCCTGGGGACAGGTAACTAACTATGGCTACACCTTC.

The chain has TRBV25-1 and TRBJ1-1; D is undetermined. The CDR3 is made up of 14 amino acids. V lost 4 bases, J lost 0 bases, and 9 bases lay in between. Germline CDR1 reads MGHDK; CDR2 reads SYGVNS. This CDR3 is CASSGTEMNTEAFF. The CDR3 coding sequence is TGTGCCAGCAGTGGCACAGAGATGAACACTGAAGCTTTCTTT.

V and J are TRBV5-4 and TRBJ1-4; TRBD1 matches 9 bases. V trimming: 3 bases; J trimming: 8 bases; junction bases outside the gene matches: 5. Germline CDR1 and CDR2: SGHNT and YYREEE (reference sequence). The CDR3 consists of 14 residues. CDR3 DNA: TGTGCCAGCAGCTCGGGACAGGGAGGGGAAAAACTGTTTTTT. Translated: CASSSGQGGEKLFF. The variable domain in full, with the rest retrieved from reference TRBV5-4 and TRBJ1-4, is ETGVTQSPTHLIKTRGQQVTLRCSSQSGHNTVSWYQQALGQGPQFIFQYYREEENGRGNFPPRFSGLQFPNYSSELNVNALELDDSALYLCASSSGQGGEKLFFGSGTQLSVL.

This chain links TRBV5-4 with TRBJ1-6; 8 nucleotides agree with TRBD1. The CDR3 sequence is 15 residues long. J gave up 5 bases and V 4 bases, and 5 bases lay outside the gene matches. Germline V CDR1 and CDR2: SGHNT, YYREEE (reference sequence). CDR3 DNA sequence: TGTGCCAGCAGCATAGGACAGGGCCATAATTCACCCCTCCACTTT. Translating it yields CASSIGQGHNSPLHF.

The rearrangement uses TRBV27 and TRBJ2-1; TRBD1 matches at 8 bases. Germline lookup yields CDR1 MNHEY and CDR2 SMNVEV (reference sequence). The CDR3 consists of 15 residues. Trimming removed 6 bases from V and 8 bases from J; junction bases left unmatched: 12. This CDR3 is CASRSDRVHPYEQFF. In nucleotides, the CDR3 is TGTGCCAGCAGGTCGGACAGGGTCCACCCCTATGAGCAGTTCTTC.

The chain joins TRBV6-1 to TRBJ1-5, with a tentative D call TRBD1 (5 bases). CDR1 and CDR2 from the germline V gene are MNHNS and SASEGT. The CDR3 runs to 16 residues. Trimming pared 3 bases from V and 3 bases from J, leaving 15 bases between. The CDR3 sequence is CASSDWGRGTNQPQHF. CDR3 bases: TGTGCCAGCAGTGACTGGGGTAGAGGGACCAATCAGCCCCAGCATTTT.